This T cell receptor (beta chain) was observed in a study of memory CD4+ T cells and cytomegalovirus serostatus. Study details: Of the healthy Belgian adults, several were CMV seropositive and 20 to 30 seronegative.

Concerning this clone: Antigen: not known.

Study-level points and caveats: Median bootstrapped AUC for CMV status was just over 0.94 originally, 0.9 to 0.93 US-trained. Of 150 to 200 reported CMV TCRbeta sequences, just over 65 were found in memory CD4+ repertoires.

Method: immunoSEQ multiplex PCR; TCRdb's copy keeps in-frame clones and lacks some. The sample has around 63,000 clones, less than 85% seen once. This CDR3 region has 15 residues. V dropped 2 bases and J dropped 7; count of bases not matched to a gene: 8. The germline gives CDR1 KGHSH, CDR2 LQKENI. The sort gate was single viable CD3+CD4+CD8-CD45RO+ cells for memory CD4+ T cells. Donors' CMV status reflects serum IgG against pp150, pp28, p38, p52. This clonotype was obtained from an adult in good health and CMV-seronegative. Some clones in this sample may be carry-over from other donors' samples. Sequencing used memory CD4+ T cells from blood. The V and J genes are TRBV18 and TRBJ2-7; 10 bases are shared with TRBD2. The CDR3 DNA reads TGTGCCAGCTCACCAGGTAGCCTAGCGGGAGTAGAGCAGTACTTC. Encoded protein: CASSPGSLAGVEQYF.